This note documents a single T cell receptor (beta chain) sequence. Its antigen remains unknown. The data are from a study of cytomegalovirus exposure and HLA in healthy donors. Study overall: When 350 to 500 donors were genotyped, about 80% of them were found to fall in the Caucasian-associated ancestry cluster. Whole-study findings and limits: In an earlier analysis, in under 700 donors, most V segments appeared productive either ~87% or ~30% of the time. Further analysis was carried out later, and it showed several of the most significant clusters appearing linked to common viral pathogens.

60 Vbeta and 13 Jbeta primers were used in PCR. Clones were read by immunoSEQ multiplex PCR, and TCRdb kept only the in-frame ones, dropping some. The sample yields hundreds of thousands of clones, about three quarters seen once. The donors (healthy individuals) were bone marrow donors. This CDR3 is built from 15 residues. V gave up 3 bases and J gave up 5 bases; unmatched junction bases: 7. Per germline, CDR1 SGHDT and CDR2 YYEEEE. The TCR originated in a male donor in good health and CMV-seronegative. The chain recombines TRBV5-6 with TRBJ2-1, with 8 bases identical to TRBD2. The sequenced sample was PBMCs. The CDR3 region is CASSSAGGGNNEQFF. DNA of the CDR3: TGTGCCAGCAGCTCCGCGGGGGGCGGGAACAATGAGCAGTTCTTC.